Listed below are T cell receptor beta chains from one sample, sequenced in a study of vaccination effects on CD4 cells after COVID-19. TCRdb's copy holds only in-frame clones and misses some; the assay was immunoSEQ multiplex PCR. The table shows just under 65,000 clones, with over 70% occurring only once. These receptors lack a known antigen. The sequencing here drew on CD4+ T cells from PBMCs cultured with HCoV-OC43 spike peptides, taken before COVID-19 vaccination. The receptor set was obtained from a human donor who received a COVID-19 vaccine. The CDR3 runs from the conserved cysteine through the conserved F or W. A D gene is named only where the DNA matches it firmly. Some rows have no size entry. The others give once, few or many, or a class for an expanded clone.

>NA|NA|14|TRBJ1-2|TRBV27
CASSYRAADYGYTF
TGTGCCAGCAGCTACAGGGCGGCGGACTATGGCTACACCTTC
>NA|few|14|TRBJ2-1|TRBV7-2
CASSLVLTWNEQFF
TGTGCCAGCAGCTTAGTCCTGACTTGGAATGAGCAGTTCTTC
>TRBD1|NA|15|TRBJ1-6|TRBV18
CASSQGQGANSPLHF
TGTGCCAGCTCCCAAGGACAGGGGGCTAATTCACCCCTCCACTTT
>NA|NA|13|TRBJ2-5|TRBV7-3
CASSLSGYETQYF
TGTGCCAGCAGCTTATCCGGGTACGAGACCCAGTACTTC
>NA|NA|15|TRBJ2-3|TRBV7-2
CASSSRQSRTDTQYF
TGTGCCAGCAGCTCTCGACAGTCCCGCACAGATACGCAGTATTTT
>NA|NA|16|TRBJ1-5|TRBV18
CASSPQGNSGNQPQHF
TGTGCCAGCTCACCGCAGGGAAACTCAGGCAATCAGCCCCAGCATTTT
>NA|once|14|TRBJ2-3|TRBV10-3
CAISEAPSTDTQYF
TGTGCCATCAGTGAAGCTCCCTCCACAGATACGCAGTATTTT
>TRBD1|NA|15|TRBJ2-5|TRBV6-5
CASSYSTGVQETQYF
TGTGCCAGCAGTTACTCGACAGGGGTGCAAGAGACCCAGTACTTC
>TRBD1|NA|16|TRBJ1-1|TRBV5-1
CASSPRDRGVATEAFF
TGCGCCAGCAGCCCCCGGGACAGGGGTGTTGCCACTGAAGCTTTCTTT
>TRBD1|NA|14|TRBJ2-5|TRBV4-2
CASSQAQGSETQYF
TGTGCCAGCAGCCAAGCACAGGGGAGTGAGACCCAGTACTTC
>TRBD2|NA|16|TRBJ2-5|TRBV7-7
CASSLTSGGPQETQYF
TGTGCCAGCAGCCTAACTAGCGGGGGGCCTCAAGAGACCCAGTACTTC
>NA|NA|14|TRBJ1-3|TRBV7-2
CASSPRGLWATIYF
TGTGCCAGCAGCCCAAGGGGTCTTTGGGCCACCATATATTTT
>NA|NA|12|TRBJ1-2|TRBV5-8
CASSLGRGGYTF
TGTGCCAGCAGCTTAGGACGAGGTGGCTACACCTTC
>TRBD2|NA|17|TRBJ2-1|TRBV15
CATSRSGGTSGVYEQFF
TGTGCCACCAGCAGGAGCGGGGGGACTAGCGGGGTCTATGAGCAGTTCTTC
>NA|NA|16|TRBJ2-1|TRBV7-9
CASRDQEGVSYNEQFF
TGTGCCAGCAGGGACCAGGAGGGAGTCTCCTACAATGAGCAGTTCTTC
>NA|NA|14|TRBJ1-2|TRBV6-1
CASSEAIPGGGYTF
TGTGCCAGCAGTGAAGCGATACCTGGCGGTGGCTACACCTTC